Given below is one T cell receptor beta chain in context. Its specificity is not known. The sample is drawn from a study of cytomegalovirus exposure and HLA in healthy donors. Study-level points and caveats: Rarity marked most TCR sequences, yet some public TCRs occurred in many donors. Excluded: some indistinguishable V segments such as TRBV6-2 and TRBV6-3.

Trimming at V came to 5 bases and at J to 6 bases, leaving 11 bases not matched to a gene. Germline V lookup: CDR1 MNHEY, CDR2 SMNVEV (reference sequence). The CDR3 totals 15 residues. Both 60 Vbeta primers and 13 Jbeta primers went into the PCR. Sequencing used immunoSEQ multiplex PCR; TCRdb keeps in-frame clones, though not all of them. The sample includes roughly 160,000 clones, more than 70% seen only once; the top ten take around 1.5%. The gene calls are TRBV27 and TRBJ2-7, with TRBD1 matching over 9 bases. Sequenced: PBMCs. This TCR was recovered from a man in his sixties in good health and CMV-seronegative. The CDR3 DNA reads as TGTGCCAGCAGTGTTCCGGGACAGGGCTCGACCGAGCAGTACTTC. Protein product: CASSVPGQGSTEQYF.